This entry is about one T cell receptor (beta chain). Its antigen remains unidentified. V was clipped by 5 bases and J by 2 bases, with 11 bases between them. The CDR3 length is 14 residues. The V gene's germline CDR1 is MDHEN and CDR2 SYDVKM. These data come from a study of beta chain features in type 1 diabetes. General study findings and limits: The study found that naive, central memory and Treg TCRB repertoires appeared more similar in patients than in healthy donors. TCRB CDR3s from Type 1 diabetes patients were moderately but significantly shorter in all four CD4+ subsets.

Reverse transcribing all isolated RNA meant expressed TCRB transcripts were sequenced. Naive, central memory and regulatory T cell samples averaged roughly 3.6 million reads. Clones were read by immunoSEQ multiplex PCR, and TCRdb kept only the in-frame ones, dropping some. The repertoire holds 200,000 to 250,000 clones, 16% seen once, with more than 0.075% in the top ten. Via CD45RO/CCR7/CD25/CD127/CD95/CD27, cells of the CD4+ naive, central memory, regulatory and stem cell-like memory subsets were sorted. Purity (above 95%) was reached by all sorted populations. Sequencing used naive CD4+ T cells from blood. This chain uses TRBV28 with TRBJ2-3; no firm D call. The source is a man aged 25-45 years with type 1 diabetes. The CDR3 loop reads CASSPPPATDTQYF. The CDR3 coding sequence is TGTGCCAGCAGTCCCCCCCCGGCCACAGATACGCAGTATTTT. Filled out from reference TRBV28 and TRBJ2-3, the complete variable domain reads DVKVTQSSRYLVKRTGEKVFLECVQDMDHENMFWYRQDPGLGLRLIYFSYDVKMKEKGDIPEGYSVSREKKERFSLILESASTNQTSMYLCASSPPPATDTQYFGPGTRLTVL.